A single sample gave rise to the 9 T cell receptor beta chains below, sequenced in a study of blood T cell repertoires in COVID-19 (dated by TCRdb to the early 2020s). Libraries were built with the immunoSEQ multiplex PCR assay. TCRdb limited this immuneACCESS table to in-frame rearrangements with V and J called. A share of clones is missing; checked studies link under half to unresolved V genes, and the rest is unexplained. The table for this sample lists 200,000 to 250,000 clones; just over 85% of them were counted only once. The top ten clones comprise 3% to 4% of the sample. The sequenced material came from PBMCs or T cells enriched from blood (not recorded which). These receptor sequences come from a woman in her 40s with acute COVID-19.

This chain links TRBV7-9 with TRBJ1-2; TRBD1 aligns across 9 bases. The CDR3 runs 15 residues. CDR1 and CDR2 (germline): SEHNR, FQNEAQ (reference sequence). The J segment lost 0 bases and the V segment lost 5 bases, leaving 4 bases of the junction unmatched. CDR3: CASSVRQGANYGYTF. The CDR3 DNA sequence: TGTGCCAGCAGCGTAAGACAGGGGGCTAACTATGGCTACACCTTC.

V gene TRBV29-1 combines with J gene TRBJ2-2; D is perhaps TRBD2 (5 bases). Trimming took off 5 bases at V and 1 base at J, with 8 bases between the two ends. The CDR3 covers 13 residues. CDR1 is SQVTM, CDR2 ANQGSEA, per germline. Written as DNA, the CDR3 is TGCAGCGTTACGGCGGGGAACACCGGGGAGCTGTTTTTT. Translating gives CSVTAGNTGELFF.

V is TRBV14 and J is TRBJ2-5; D is ambiguous. The CDR3 extends over 13 amino acids. CDR1 is SGHDN and CDR2 is FVKESK in the germline V gene. Between the trimmed V and J ends, which lost 8 bases and 7 bases, there was a span of 17 bases. CDR3 nucleotide sequence: TGTGCCAGCCGCGAGGCCTTCGAAGCGACCCAGTACTTC. Translating gives CASREAFEATQYF.

This clone was counted at least ten times. The rearrangement joins TRBV7-2 to TRBJ1-1; TRBD1 aligns across 10 bases. Germline V lookup: CDR1 SGHTA, CDR2 FQGNSA. This CDR3 has 15 residues. V lost 3 bases and J lost 4; bases outside the gene matches: 5. The CDR3 region is CASSFWTGGVTEAFF. In DNA form, the CDR3 reads TGTGCCAGCAGCTTTTGGACAGGGGGTGTCACTGAAGCTTTCTTT.

This chain joins TRBV6-1 and TRBJ2-7; possibly TRBD1 for D (5 bases). The V and J ends lost 0 bases and 3 bases respectively, with 9 bases between them. The V gene's germline CDR1 is MNHNS and CDR2 SASEGT. This CDR3 region has 14 residues. The DNA of the CDR3 is TGTGCCAGCAGTGAAGCTGGGGCCCGCTACGAGCAGTACTTC. Its protein is CASSEAGARYEQYF.

The rearrangement links TRBV28 to TRBJ1-2; D not resolved. Germline CDR1 reads MDHEN; CDR2 reads SYDVKM. The CDR3 is 12 amino acids. Trimming pared 5 bases from V and 2 bases from J, leaving 6 bases between. For the CDR3, the DNA is TGTGCCAGCAGTGGACTGAACTATGGCTACACCTTC. Encoded protein: CASSGLNYGYTF.

The CDR3 here is CASSLGGLGDYTQYF. The DNA of the CDR3 is TGTGCCAGCAGCTTAGGGGGACTAGGGGATTATACGCAGTATTTT. The chain recombines TRBV11-3 with TRBJ2-3, with TRBD2 matching 8 bases. The CDR3 has 15 residues. The V and J ends lost 1 base and 7 bases, in that order; junction bases with no gene match: 7. The germline CDR1 and CDR2 sequences are SGHNT and YENEEA.

This chain joins TRBV2 and TRBJ1-1; D perhaps matches TRBD1 (6 bases). CDR1 is SNHLY and CDR2 is FYNNEI in the germline V gene. The CDR3 spans 14 residues. The V end was cut by 2 bases, the J end by 1 base, with 8 bases between. The CDR3 nucleotides read TGTGCCAGCAGTGAAAGGGGACAGAACACTGAAGCTTTCTTT. Its translation: CASSERGQNTEAFF.

The DNA of the CDR3 is TGTGCCAGCAGTGCCGGGGGTGGAACACCCCTCCACTTT. It codes for CASSAGGGTPLHF. The V and J genes are TRBV6-4 and TRBJ1-6, with D perhaps TRBD1 (5 bases). This CDR3 is 13 amino acids long. Germline values: CDR1 MRHNA, CDR2 SNTAGT. V lost 4 bases to trimming and J lost 11 bases, with 12 bases between them.